This T cell receptor (beta chain) was found in a study of blood T cell repertoires in COVID-19. The method was immunoSEQ multiplex PCR; TCRdb's version includes in-frame clones alone and lacks a portion of them. The sample holds hundreds of thousands of clones, 70% to 90% seen once. Per the germline V gene, CDR1 is SGHRS and CDR2 is YFSETQ. Trimming stripped 3 bases from V and 4 bases from J, with 16 bases between. The CDR3 covers 15 residues. The source material was PBMCs or T cells enriched from blood (not recorded which). V is TRBV5-1 and J is TRBJ1-1, with a tentative D call TRBD1 (6 bases). This clonotype originated in a woman aged 40 to 50 with acute COVID-19. CDR3 in DNA: TGCGCCAGCAGCTGGAGGACAGCCCGAATCACTGAAGCTTTCTTT. The encoded protein is CASSWRTARITEAFF.